These 28 T cell receptor beta chains originate from one sample sequenced in a study of cytomegalovirus exposure and HLA in healthy donors. PCR was performed using 60 Vbeta and 13 Jbeta primers. The assay was immunoSEQ multiplex PCR, and TCRdb's table has in-frame clones only and misses some. The top ten clones hold roughly half of a sample with tens of thousands of clones, about 81% of them seen once. The sequencing input was PBMCs. The source of these receptors is a man aged 50-59 years in good health and CMV-seropositive.

V is TRBV28 and J is TRBJ2-3; TRBD2 agrees at 9 bases. The CDR3 contains 16 residues. The V gene end was trimmed by 6 bases and the J gene end by 6 bases; junction bases not matched to a gene: 13. Germline V gives CDR1 MDHEN, CDR2 SYDVKM. CDR3 in amino acids: CASSPGLADPRDTQYF. CDR3 nucleotides: TGTGCCAGCAGCCCGGGACTAGCAGACCCGAGGGATACGCAGTATTTT.

This clone was picked up a small number of times. The rearrangement links TRBV6-5 to TRBJ2-7, with D tentatively TRBD1 (6 bases). This CDR3 is built from 15 residues. CDR1 and CDR2 from the germline V gene are MNHEY and SVGAGI. The germline V and J ends were trimmed by 0 bases and 6 bases, with 15 bases remaining between them. CDR3 region: CASSYSRQGTFEQYF. In DNA, the CDR3 is TGTGCCAGCAGTTACTCTCGCCAGGGGACGTTCGAGCAGTACTTC.

The chain combines TRBV2 with TRBJ2-1, with 13 bases that match TRBD2. The CDR3 extends over 15 amino acids. The trim removed 5 bases at V and 7 bases at J, leaving 5 bases unmatched. The V gene's germline CDR1 is SNHLY and CDR2 FYNNEI. CDR3: CASSLTSGGANEQFF. Here the CDR3 DNA reads TGTGCCAGCAGTCTTACTAGCGGGGGGGCGAATGAGCAGTTCTTC. Combining the CDR3 with reference TRBV2 and TRBJ2-1 gives the whole variable domain EPEVTQTPSHQVTQMGQEVILRCVPISNHLYFYWYRQILGQKVEFLVSFYNNEISEKSEIFDDQFSVERPDGSNFTLKIRSTKLEDSAMYFCASSLTSGGANEQFFGPGTRLTVL.

V is TRBV28 and J is TRBJ1-2; D remains ambiguous. Germline-derived CDR1 and CDR2 are MDHEN and SYDVKM. The CDR3 covers 14 residues. V lost 3 bases to trimming and J lost 2 bases, with 10 bases between them. The CDR3 coding sequence is TGTGCCAGCAGTTTTACAGCATTAAACTATGGCTACACCTTC. Its translation is CASSFTALNYGYTF.

This clone was counted once. This rearrangement joins TRBV7-3 to TRBJ1-1; D is uncertain. Trimming left V 4 bases short and J 1 base short, with 7 bases between. The germline CDR1 and CDR2 sequences are SGHTA and FQGTGA. The CDR3 has 13 residues. CDR3 coding DNA: TGTGCCAGCAGCTGGGAGAAGAACACTGAAGCTTTCTTT. Translated, it gives CASSWEKNTEAFF.

This clone appeared a single time. The rearrangement links TRBV30 to TRBJ2-7, with a tentative D call TRBD1 (6 bases). V shed 4 bases and J shed 6 bases, with 16 bases lying between them. The CDR3 covers 13 residues. Germline V gene data show CDR1 as GTSNPN and CDR2 as SVGIG (reference sequence). Here the CDR3 DNA reads TGTGCCTGGACCCGACAGGTCGACTTCGAGCAGTACTTC. Translation gives CAWTRQVDFEQYF.

There are a few counts of this clone. The gene calls are TRBV28 and TRBJ2-6; TRBD2 matches 7 bases. The length of the CDR3 is 19 residues. Losses at the gene ends were 7 bases for V and 1 base for J; bases not matched to a gene: 16. CDR1 and CDR2 (germline): MDHEN, SYDVKM. The CDR3 loop reads CASMGPWGRDESGANVLTF. The DNA of the CDR3 is TGTGCCAGCATGGGACCTTGGGGGAGGGATGAGTCTGGGGCCAACGTCCTGACTTTC.

V is TRBV14 and J is TRBJ2-3, with D tentatively TRBD1 (5 bases). The CDR3 runs to 13 residues. Germline CDR1 SGHDN, CDR2 FVKESK. Trimming took off 3 bases at V and 6 bases at J, with 10 bases between the two ends. The CDR3 DNA reads as TGTGCCAGCAGCCACCAGGGTTGGGATACGCAGTATTTT. It translates to CASSHQGWDTQYF. The variable domain in full, with the rest retrieved from reference TRBV14 and TRBJ2-3, is EAGVTQFPSHSVIEKGQTVTLRCDPISGHDNLYWYRRVMGKEIKFLLHFVKESKQDESGMPNNRFLAERTGGTYSTLKVQPAELEDSGVYFCASSHQGWDTQYFGPGTRLTVL.

This clone came up a few times. V is TRBV5-1 and J is TRBJ1-1, with TRBD1 identical over 8 bases. The CDR3 runs to 13 residues. The ends lost 4 bases at V and 4 bases at J; junction bases unmatched: 3. From germline, CDR1 is SGHRS and CDR2 YFSETQ. In DNA, the CDR3 is TGCGCCAGCAGCGATACAGGGGGCACTGAAGCTTTCTTT. Amino acid sequence: CASSDTGGTEAFF.

As to this clone: Since the CDR3 does not end with the conserved phenylalanine or tryptophan, this likely comes from a read error. The V gene is TRBV30, the J gene TRBJ1-5; D ambiguous. Trimming removed 8 bases from V and 0 bases from J, with 11 bases in between. Germline CDR1 GTSNPN, CDR2 SVGIG (reference sequence). This CDR3 comprises 13 residues. DNA for the CDR3: TGTGCCGGAGCGATCGATAGCAATCAGCCCCAGCATTTG. Amino acids: CAGAIDSNQPQHL.

CDR3 residues: CASNFQRHEQYF. The CDR3 DNA is TGTGCCAGCAACTTTCAGCGACACGAGCAGTACTTC. V and J are TRBV6-1 and TRBJ2-7; D is unclear. The CDR3 has 12 amino acids. Germline values: CDR1 MNHNS, CDR2 SASEGT. Trimming stripped 7 bases from V and 5 bases from J, with 12 bases between.

This chain links TRBV6-1 with TRBJ1-2; tentative D call: TRBD1 (6 bases). The CDR3 sequence is 14 residues long. Trimming shortened V by 2 bases and J by 2 bases, and 9 bases separated the two germline ends. Germline V gene sequence: CDR1 MNHNS, CDR2 SASEGT. The CDR3 coding sequence is TGTGCCAGCAGTGAACTTACAGGGAACTATGGCTACACCTTC. Protein: CASSELTGNYGYTF.

The chain has TRBV5-1 and TRBJ2-5; 9 nucleotides agree with TRBD2. The V gene's germline CDR1 is SGHRS and CDR2 YFSETQ. V shed 4 bases and J 2 bases; nucleotides not matched to a gene: 6. CDR3 length: 15 amino acids. CDR3 residues: CASSGTSGPQETQYF. CDR3 DNA sequence: TGCGCCAGCAGCGGAACTAGCGGGCCGCAAGAGACCCAGTACTTC.

This clone showed up just a few times. The V and J genes are TRBV15 and TRBJ1-3; 7 bases align to TRBD1. The V and J ends lost 5 bases and 1 base, in that order; junction bases with no gene match: 2. This CDR3 is 14 amino acids long. The V gene's germline CDR1 is LNHNV and CDR2 YYDKDF (reference sequence). CDR3 coding DNA: TGTGCCACCAGCGCAGGGGGGTCTGGAAACACCATATATTTT. Translation gives CATSAGGSGNTIYF.

The rearrangement links TRBV7-2 to TRBJ2-5; 9 nucleotides match TRBD2. Germline CDR1 is SGHTA and CDR2 is FQGNSA. V dropped 3 bases and J dropped 5; count of bases not matched to a gene: 7. The CDR3 length is 15 residues. CDR3 sequence reads: CASSLAGGPGETQYF. CDR3 nucleotide sequence: TGTGCCAGCAGCTTGGCGGGGGGGCCGGGGGAGACCCAGTACTTC.

The chain links TRBV21-1 to TRBJ2-5; TRBD1 reflects the table's D call only, with no check against the DNA. TRBV21-1 is an annotated pseudogene. This CDR3 has 14 amino acids. DNA for the CDR3: TGTGCCAGCATCAGACAGTACTCACAAGAGACCCAGTACTTC. Translating gives CASIRQYSQETQYF.

V usage is TRBV15 and J usage is TRBJ2-7; 8 positions agree with TRBD2. The CDR3 is 17 amino acids. V trimming: 0 bases; J trimming: 1 base; junction bases outside the gene matches: 8. CDR1 LNHNV and CDR2 YYDKDF come from the germline V gene (reference sequence). In DNA, the CDR3 is TGTGCCACCAGCAGAGATCTATGGGCTAGCGGGTCCTACGAGCAGTACTTC. This sequence encodes CATSRDLWASGSYEQYF. The entire variable domain, with the rest obtained from reference TRBV15 and TRBJ2-7, is as follows: DAMVIQNPRYQVTQFGKPVTLSCSQTLNHNVMYWYQQKSSQAPKLLFHYYDKDFNNEADTPDNFQSRRPNTSFCFLDIRSPGLGDTAMYLCATSRDLWASGSYEQYFGPGTRLTVT.

This rearrangement joins TRBV29-1 to TRBJ2-7, with 10 bases that match TRBD1. The CDR3 is made up of 14 amino acids. V lost 3 bases to trimming and J lost 5 bases; unmatched junction nucleotides: 7. Germline CDR1 and CDR2: SQVTM and ANQGSEA. This chain's CDR3 is CSVDWGQGNHEQYF. In nucleotides, the CDR3 is TGCAGCGTTGATTGGGGACAGGGGAATCACGAGCAGTACTTC.

The DNA for the CDR3 is TGTGCCAGCAGTCCACTGGACAGGGACAGGGGTGGCTACACCTTC. Residues: CASSPLDRDRGGYTF. The chain joins TRBV27 to TRBJ1-2, with 10 bases identical to TRBD1. The CDR3 contains 15 residues. CDR1 and CDR2 (germline): MNHEY, SMNVEV (reference sequence). After removal of 5 bases from V and 7 bases from J, the junction contained 10 bases not matched to a gene.

The chain is built from TRBV6-5 and TRBJ2-2; 14 bases match TRBD2. The V segment lost 11 bases and the J segment 5 bases; nucleotides outside the gene matches: 4. This CDR3 region has 14 residues. Germline V CDR1 and CDR2: MNHEY, SVGAGI. The CDR3 reads CAARLAGGTGELFF. CDR3 DNA sequence: TGTGCCGCCAGACTAGCGGGAGGGACCGGGGAGCTGTTTTTT.

V is TRBV5-8 and J is TRBJ1-1; 9 bases are shared with TRBD1. The CDR3 has 15 amino acids. V dropped 1 base and J dropped 1; count of bases not matched to a gene: 2. Germline assignment: CDR1 SGHTS and CDR2 YDEGEE. The CDR3 region is CASSLRTGANTEAFF. CDR3 nucleotide sequence: TGTGCCAGCAGCTTGCGGACAGGGGCGAACACTGAAGCTTTCTTT.

V and J are TRBV4-2 and TRBJ1-1; weak D call: TRBD1 (5 bases). The CDR3 sequence is 15 residues long. The V gene's germline CDR1 is LGHNA and CDR2 YNFKEQ. Deletions cut 0 bases from V and 0 bases from J, with 8 bases between. The CDR3 here is CASSQDVRVNTEAFF. The CDR3 region has the DNA TGTGCCAGCAGCCAAGACGTCAGGGTGAACACTGAAGCTTTCTTT.

The chain carries TRBV6-1 and TRBJ2-5; TRBD1 matches 8 bases. The ends lost 4 bases at V and 2 bases at J; junction bases unmatched: 9. The CDR3 contains 16 residues. The germline CDR1 and CDR2 sequences are MNHNS and SASEGT. CDR3 DNA: TGTGCCAGCAGTGGCGGACAGGGAGGACCTCAAGAGACCCAGTACTTC. Translated: CASSGGQGGPQETQYF.

This chain uses TRBV6-6 with TRBJ1-2, with TRBD1 as a possible D gene (6 bases). This CDR3 has 15 residues. V was cut by 0 bases and J by 7 bases, with 15 bases left in between. CDR1 is MNHNY, CDR2 SVGAGI, per germline (reference sequence). CDR3 bases: TGTGCCAGCAGTTACTCGAAAGGGGGAGGGCCTGGCTACACCTTC. Its protein is CASSYSKGGGPGYTF.

The V call is TRBV27, the J call TRBJ2-5, with a possible D match to TRBD2 (6 bases). The CDR3 runs to 13 residues. CDR1 and CDR2 from the germline V gene are MNHEY and SMNVEV (reference sequence). The V and J ends lost 8 bases and 2 bases respectively, with 12 bases between them. CDR3 in amino acids: CASGRRAQETQYF. CDR3 nucleotide sequence: TGTGCCAGCGGCCGGAGGGCTCAAGAGACCCAGTACTTC.

CDR3 protein: CASSIGGSNTRAFF. DNA for the CDR3: TGTGCCAGTAGTATTGGCGGGAGTAACACCAGAGCGTTCTTC. This chain links TRBV19 with TRBJ2-1; 7 nucleotides agree with TRBD2. The CDR3 contains 14 residues. The V gene end was trimmed by 3 bases and the J gene end by 15 bases; junction bases not matched to a gene: 14. Germline assignment: CDR1 LNHDA and CDR2 SQIVND (reference sequence).

The chain employs TRBV27 and TRBJ2-2; weak D call: TRBD1 (5 bases). The length of the CDR3 is 15 residues. Germline CDR1 and CDR2: MNHEY and SMNVEV (reference sequence). V gave up 5 bases and J gave up 2 bases, with 12 bases separating them. The CDR3 loop is CASSIKGPNTGELFF. Written as DNA, the CDR3 is TGTGCCAGCAGTATTAAGGGGCCCAACACCGGGGAGCTGTTTTTT.

The count of this clone is one. The chain links TRBV28 to TRBJ1-5; 8 bases match TRBD1. The CDR3 totals 15 residues. The germline V gene has CDR1 MDHEN and CDR2 SYDVKM. Trimming at V came to 6 bases and at J to 0 bases, leaving 4 bases not matched to a gene. The CDR3 region is CASRVQGVSNQPQHF. In DNA form, the CDR3 reads TGTGCCAGCAGAGTACAGGGGGTTAGCAATCAGCCCCAGCATTTT.